This T cell receptor beta chain was sequenced during a study of blood T cell repertoires in COVID-19. Study-level information: Samples representing acute and convalescent COVID-19 were sourced from the United States, Italy and Spain. T cells, B-cell-depleted T cells, or PBMCs supplied cDNA or gDNA.

Germline V gene lookup returns CDR1 DFQATT and CDR2 SNEGSKA (reference sequence). The CDR3 is made up of 14 amino acids. Trimming shortened V by 4 bases and J by 4 bases, and 16 bases separated the two germline ends. The method was immunoSEQ multiplex PCR; TCRdb's version includes in-frame clones alone and lacks a portion of them. Among some 170,000 clones listed, around 73% were seen once. The specimen was PBMCs or T cells enriched from blood (not recorded which). The clonotype was recovered from a woman aged 45-60 years who had recovered from COVID-19. The chain has TRBV20-1 and TRBJ1-1, with D perhaps TRBD1 (5 bases). For the CDR3, the DNA is TGCAGTGCTATTGAAGACAGACTTGGCACTGAAGCTTTCTTT. Protein sequence: CSAIEDRLGTEAFF.